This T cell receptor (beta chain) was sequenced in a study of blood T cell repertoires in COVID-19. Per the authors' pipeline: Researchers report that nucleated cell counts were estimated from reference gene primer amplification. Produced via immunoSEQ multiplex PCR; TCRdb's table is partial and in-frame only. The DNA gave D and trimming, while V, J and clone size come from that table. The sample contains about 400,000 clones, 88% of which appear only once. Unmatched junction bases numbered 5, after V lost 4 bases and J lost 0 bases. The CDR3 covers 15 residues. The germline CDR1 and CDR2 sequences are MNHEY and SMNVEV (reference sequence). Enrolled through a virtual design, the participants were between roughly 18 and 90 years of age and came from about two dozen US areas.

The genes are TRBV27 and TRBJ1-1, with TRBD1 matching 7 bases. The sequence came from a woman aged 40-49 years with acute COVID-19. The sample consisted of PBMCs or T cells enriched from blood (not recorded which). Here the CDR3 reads CASSSGQILNTEAFF. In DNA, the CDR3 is TGTGCCAGCAGTTCGGGACAGATTTTGAACACTGAAGCTTTCTTT.